This TCR beta chain was sequenced for a study of blood T cell repertoires in COVID-19. Whole-study context: The origin of the acute and convalescent COVID-19 samples was the United States, Italy and Spain. T cells, B-cell-depleted T cells, or PBMCs supplied cDNA or gDNA.

The CDR3 consists of 13 residues. CDR1 and CDR2 (germline): SGHTS, YDEGEE. V gave up 0 bases and J gave up 2 bases, with 5 bases separating them. The table came from immunoSEQ multiplex PCR; TCRdb's copy has only in-frame clones and leaves some out. The repertoire has about 190,000 clones, around 84% of them found once; the top ten carry 20%. The sample holds a few counts of this clone. The gene calls are TRBV5-8 and TRBJ1-1; no firm D call. This receptor was identified in a human donor in a cohort sampled during active COVID-19. Material: peripheral blood. The CDR3 DNA follows: TGTGCCAGCAGCTTGGACCTAAACACTGAAGCTTTCTTT. Translating gives CASSLDLNTEAFF.